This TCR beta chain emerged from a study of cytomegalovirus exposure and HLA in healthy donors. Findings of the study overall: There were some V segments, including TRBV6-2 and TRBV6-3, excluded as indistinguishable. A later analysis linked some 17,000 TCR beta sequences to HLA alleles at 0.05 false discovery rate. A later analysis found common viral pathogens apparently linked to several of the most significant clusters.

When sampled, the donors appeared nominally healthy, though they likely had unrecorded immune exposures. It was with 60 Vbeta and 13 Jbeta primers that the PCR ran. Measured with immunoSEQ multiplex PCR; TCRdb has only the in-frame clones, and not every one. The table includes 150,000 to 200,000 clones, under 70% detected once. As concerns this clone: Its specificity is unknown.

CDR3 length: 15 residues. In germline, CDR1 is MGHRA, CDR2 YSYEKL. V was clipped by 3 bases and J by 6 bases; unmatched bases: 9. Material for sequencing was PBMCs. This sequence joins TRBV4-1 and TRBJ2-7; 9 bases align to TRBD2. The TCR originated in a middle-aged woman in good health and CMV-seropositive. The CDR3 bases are TGCGCCAGCAGCCACGGGATAGCGGGAGTTCCCGAGCAGTACTTC. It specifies CASSHGIAGVPEQYF.